These 28 T cell receptor beta chains originate from one sample sequenced in a study of T-cell memory formation after mild COVID-19. TCRdb fed the 5' RACE reads into MiXCR, producing one record per CDR3 protein. The sample contains over 14,000 distinct CDR3 sequences, about 20% of which appear only once. Specimen: PBMCs or a T cell subset sorted from them (not recorded which). These TCRs come from an adult woman who had mild COVID-19 (a few samples of this study predate the infection). Cell type and time point are not known.

This clonotype was counted at least ten times. The chain recombines TRBV29-1 with TRBJ2-7; weak D call: TRBD2 (6 bases). From germline, CDR1 is SQVTM and CDR2 ANQGSEA. V was cut by 5 bases and J by 6 bases, with 20 bases left in between. The CDR3 extends over 14 amino acids. The CDR3 is CSVKKTGTATEQYF. The DNA for the CDR3 is TGCAGCGTTAAGAAAACCGGGACTGCCACCGAGCAGTACTTC.

By proportion, this clonotype is medium-sized (0.01 to 0.1%). The CDR3 sequence is CSVEKIATSANPGGLYNEQFF. As DNA, the CDR3 is TGCAGCGTCGAAAAAATCGCGACTAGCGCTAACCCCGGGGGCCTATACAATGAGCAGTTCTTC. The rearrangement uses TRBV29-1 and TRBJ2-1, with 8 bases fitting TRBD2. This CDR3 is 21 amino acids long. With 6 bases clipped from V and 4 bases from J, the junction kept 29 bases outside the gene matches. Per the germline V gene, CDR1 is SQVTM and CDR2 is ANQGSEA.

This clonotype was picked up many times. The chain joins TRBV23-1 to TRBJ2-2; 9 nucleotides line up with TRBD2. TRBV23-1 is sorted into the ORF group, with uncertain function. With V trimmed by 0 bases and J by 6 bases, 20 bases remained unmatched. CDR3 length equals 21 residues. The CDR3 loop is CASSQSGYPPRAGGLPGELFF. CDR3 DNA: TGCGCCAGCAGTCAATCGGGCTACCCCCCAAGGGCGGGGGGGCTTCCCGGGGAGCTGTTTTTT.

This clonotype was counted ten times or more. This rearrangement joins TRBV7-6 to TRBJ2-3; TRBD2 aligns across 10 bases. The V gene end was trimmed by 4 bases and the J gene end by 6 bases; junction bases not matched to a gene: 13. Per the germline V gene, CDR1 is SGHVS and CDR2 is FNYEAQ. The CDR3 is 17 amino acids. This CDR3 is CASSSSYLAGVADTQYF. In DNA, the CDR3 is TGTGCCAGCAGCTCATCCTATCTAGCGGGGGTTGCCGATACGCAGTATTTT.

This clonotype is categorized as medium-sized. The chain joins TRBV15 to TRBJ1-2; D ambiguous. The CDR3 spans 13 residues. V was trimmed by 5 bases and J by 2 bases, leaving 9 bases between them. Germline V gene sequence: CDR1 LNHNV, CDR2 YYDKDF (reference sequence). CDR3 DNA: TGTGCCACCAGCCGCGGTGGGAACTATGGCTACACCTTC. The encoded protein is CATSRGGNYGYTF. Full variable domain (rest looked up from reference TRBV15 and TRBJ1-2): DAMVIQNPRYQVTQFGKPVTLSCSQTLNHNVMYWYQQKSSQAPKLLFHYYDKDFNNEADTPDNFQSRRPNTSFCFLDIRSPGLGDTAMYLCATSRGGNYGYTFGSGTRLTVV.

This clonotype was counted ten times or more. The rearrangement uses TRBV28 and TRBJ2-3; D is uncertain. Germline-derived CDR1 and CDR2 are MDHEN and SYDVKM. The CDR3 is 15 residues long. Between the trimmed V and J ends, which lost 6 bases and 0 bases, there was a span of 13 bases. CDR3 amino acids: CASSPSLGSTDTQYF. The CDR3 nucleotides are TGTGCCAGCAGCCCGAGCCTAGGTAGCACAGATACGCAGTATTTT.

The chain combines TRBV29-1 with TRBJ2-3, with D unclear. The CDR3 runs to 12 residues. Per germline, CDR1 SQVTM and CDR2 ANQGSEA. V was clipped by 7 bases and J by 1 base, with 9 bases between them. The CDR3 spells CSGRPGTDTQYF. The CDR3 nucleotides are TGCAGCGGCAGACCGGGCACAGATACGCAGTATTTT.

The CDR3 DNA sequence: TGTGCCAGCAGCCCATTTGATGGGAACACTGAAGCTTTCTTT. This sequence encodes CASSPFDGNTEAFF. The V gene is TRBV27, the J gene TRBJ1-1; D ambiguous. Per germline, CDR1 MNHEY and CDR2 SMNVEV (reference sequence). CDR3 length: 14 residues. Between the trimmed V and J ends, which lost 6 bases and 1 base, there was a span of 12 bases.

Ten or more counts support this clonotype. V and J are TRBV13 and TRBJ2-7; D possibly corresponds to TRBD2 (5 bases). Trimming stripped 0 bases from V and 6 bases from J, with 18 bases between. The CDR3 loop spans 16 amino acids. CDR1 is PRHDT and CDR2 is FYEKMQ in the germline V gene (reference sequence). This chain's CDR3 is CASSLGSGVPTVEQYF. CDR3 nucleotide sequence: TGTGCCAGCAGCTTAGGGAGCGGAGTACCTACTGTCGAGCAGTACTTC.

This clonotype has ten or more counts. The chain combines TRBV7-3 with TRBJ2-1; D unresolved. With 3 bases removed from V and 7 bases from J, the gap between germline ends came to 7 bases. CDR1 and CDR2 (germline): SGHTA, FQGTGA. The CDR3 totals 12 residues. The CDR3 loop is CASSLVLNEQFF. The CDR3, as DNA: TGTGCCAGCAGCTTGGTTTTAAATGAGCAGTTCTTC.

This clonotype was seen ten or more times. V gene TRBV20-1 combines with J gene TRBJ2-3; perhaps D is TRBD1 or TRBD2 (5 bases each). V lost 2 bases to trimming and J lost 1 base, with 13 bases between them. The CDR3 is 15 residues long. Germline V gene data show CDR1 as DFQATT and CDR2 as SNEGSKA (reference sequence). CDR3 bases: TGCAGTGCTAGAAGCGAGGGGCTGGGCACAGATACGCAGTATTTT. It encodes CSARSEGLGTDTQYF.

By share, this clonotype ranks as medium-sized. This rearrangement joins TRBV12-3 or TRBV12-4 to TRBJ2-3, with D possibly TRBD2 on 6 matching bases. The V and J ends lost 6 bases and 6 bases respectively, with 19 bases between them. The CDR3 has 15 residues. Here the CDR3 reads CASSPQRAIPDTQYF. DNA for the CDR3: TGTGCCAGCAGCCCTCAGCGGGCCATCCCCGATACGCAGTATTTT.

At least ten counts were recorded for this clonotype. V and J are TRBV12-3 or TRBV12-4 and TRBJ2-2; D ambiguous. The CDR3 extends over 11 amino acids. The V gene lost 6 bases and the J gene lost 7 bases, with 6 bases spanning the gap. The CDR3 region has the DNA TGTGCCAGCAGAATAATCGGGGAGCTGTTTTTT. Translating gives CASRIIGELFF.

This clonotype was observed many times. The chain employs TRBV7-9 and TRBJ2-5, with D possibly being TRBD1 or TRBD2 (5 bases each). The ends were cut back, 4 bases at V and 1 base at J, with 19 bases in the middle. Looked up from germline, CDR1 is SEHNR and CDR2 is FQNEAQ (reference sequence). The CDR3 sequence is 17 residues long. Here the CDR3 reads CASSSTNLGTAQETQYF. CDR3 nucleotide sequence: TGTGCCAGCAGCTCCACGAATCTCGGGACGGCCCAAGAGACCCAGTACTTC. The full variable domain, completed using reference TRBV7-9 and TRBJ2-5, is DTGVSQNPRHKITKRGQNVTFRCDPISEHNRLYWYRQTLGQGPEFLTYFQNEAQLEKSRLLSDRFSAERPKGSFSTLEIQRTEQGDSAMYLCASSSTNLGTAQETQYFGPGTRLLVL.

This clonotype was counted ten times or more. V and J are TRBV20-1 and TRBJ2-3, with 13 bases that match TRBD2. V lost 7 bases, J lost 9 bases, and 16 bases stayed unmatched. CDR3 length equals 16 residues. Germline V CDR1 and CDR2: DFQATT, SNEGSKA (reference sequence). The CDR3 spells CSVEPLLAGGPKTQYF. CDR3 coding DNA: TGCAGTGTCGAGCCCCTACTAGCGGGGGGGCCGAAGACGCAGTATTTT.

The gene calls are TRBV12-3 or TRBV12-4 and TRBJ2-7; D may be TRBD1 or TRBD2 (5 bases each). V shed 6 bases and J shed 6 bases, with 9 bases lying between them. The CDR3 sequence is 11 residues long. In DNA, the CDR3 is TGTGCCAGCAGGTGGGGGAGCGAGCAGTACTTC. This codes for CASRWGSEQYF.

Concerning this clonotype itself: An end of the junction differs from the germline gene, which may be a read error. The chain recombines TRBV5-1 with TRBJ2-5, with 7 bases that match TRBD1. The CDR3 has 14 amino acids. Germline V gene data show CDR1 as SGHRS and CDR2 as YFSETQ. The CDR3 DNA reads TGCGCCAGCAGATTGGGGGACAGCCAAGAGACCCAGTACTTC. As protein: CASRLGDSQETQYF.

This clonotype was counted many times. The rearrangement joins TRBV5-1 to TRBJ1-1; 10 bases map to TRBD1. Trimming cost V 4 bases and J 0 bases; bases outside gene matches: 3. This CDR3 is built from 15 residues. Germline CDR1 and CDR2: SGHRS and YFSETQ. Here the CDR3 DNA reads TGCGCCAGCAGCCTGGACAGGGGGTTGAACACTGAAGCTTTCTTT. Translated: CASSLDRGLNTEAFF. Full variable domain (remainder filled in from reference TRBV5-1 and TRBJ1-1): KAGVTQTPRYLIKTRGQQVTLSCSPISGHRSVSWYQQTPGQGLQFLFEYFSETQRNKGNFPGRFSGRQFSNSRSEMNVSTLELGDSALYLCASSLDRGLNTEAFFGQGTRLTVV.

This clonotype showed up many times. The chain couples TRBV12-3 or TRBV12-4 to TRBJ1-3; TRBD1 is a possible D gene (5 bases). Deletions cut 4 bases from V and 3 bases from J, with 13 bases between. This CDR3 has 15 residues. CDR3 sequence (DNA): TGTGCCAGCAGTTGGATCGGGGGAAGTGGAAACACCATATATTTT. Its translation is CASSWIGGSGNTIYF.

This clonotype has at least ten counts. The chain uses TRBV12-3 or TRBV12-4 and TRBJ1-1; D might be TRBD1 (5 bases). The CDR3 totals 14 residues. V lost 5 bases, J lost 5 bases, and 15 bases lay in between. The CDR3 nucleotides are TGTGCCAGCAGTAGTCTTGGGGAGGGGACTGAAGCTTTCTTT. This gives the protein CASSSLGEGTEAFF.

This clonotype has ten or more counts. The chain links TRBV24-1 to TRBJ2-1, with D perhaps matching TRBD1 or TRBD2 (5 bases each). CDR3 length: 15 residues. Per the germline V gene, CDR1 is KGHDR and CDR2 is SFDVKD. V lost 3 bases and J lost 5, with 13 bases in between. The CDR3 DNA reads as TGTGCCACCAGTGATCGGGGCCTACTCAACAATGAGCAGTTCTTC. Its protein is CATSDRGLLNNEQFF.

This clonotype was observed many times. The V gene is TRBV20-1, the J gene TRBJ2-5; 11 nucleotides agree with TRBD2. The CDR3 is made up of 13 amino acids. CDR1 is DFQATT and CDR2 is SNEGSKA in the germline V gene (reference sequence). Unmatched junction bases numbered 5, after V lost 2 bases and J lost 9 bases. As DNA, the CDR3 is TGCAGTGCTAGATCTGTAGCGGGAGGGCCCCAGTACTTC. Residues: CSARSVAGGPQYF.

This clonotype was counted at least ten times. This chain uses TRBV5-4 with TRBJ1-1; D is undetermined. V gave up 0 bases and J gave up 0 bases, with 6 bases separating them. The germline V gene encodes CDR1 SGHNT and CDR2 YYREEE (reference sequence). The CDR3 length is 14 residues. CDR3 DNA: TGTGCCAGCAGCTTGGAGGACTTGAACACTGAAGCTTTCTTT. It specifies CASSLEDLNTEAFF. Looking up the rest from reference TRBV5-4 and TRBJ1-1 gives the full variable domain: ETGVTQSPTHLIKTRGQQVTLRCSSQSGHNTVSWYQQALGQGPQFIFQYYREEENGRGNFPPRFSGLQFPNYSSELNVNALELDDSALYLCASSLEDLNTEAFFGQGTRLTVV.

This clonotype showed up many times. The chain links TRBV20-1 to TRBJ2-1; 10 bases line up with TRBD2. After removal of 0 bases from V and 7 bases from J, the junction contained 9 bases not matched to a gene. The CDR3 runs to 16 residues. Germline V gene lookup returns CDR1 DFQATT and CDR2 SNEGSKA (reference sequence). CDR3 bases: TGCAGTGCTAGAGAACCCGGGACTAGCGTTTGGAATGAGCAGTTCTTC. Translation gives CSAREPGTSVWNEQFF.

This clonotype was found many times. The genes are TRBV7-8 and TRBJ2-3; tentative D call: TRBD1 (6 bases). Trimming cost V 5 bases and J 11 bases, with 14 bases left between them. CDR3 length equals 12 residues. CDR1 and CDR2 from the germline V gene are SGHVS and FQNEAQ. CDR3 sequence: CASSPTGLGQYF. The CDR3 DNA sequence: TGTGCCAGCAGCCCCACAGGGTTAGGGCAGTATTTT.

In this sample, this clonotype is medium-sized. CDR3 in amino acids: CASSQGQGGLQETQYF. CDR3 nucleotides: TGCGCCAGCAGCCAGGGACAGGGGGGACTCCAAGAGACCCAGTACTTC. The rearrangement uses TRBV4-1 and TRBJ2-5; 11 bases map to TRBD1. The germline V gene encodes CDR1 MGHRA and CDR2 YSYEKL. V lost 3 bases to trimming and J lost 1 base; unmatched junction nucleotides: 4. This CDR3 region has 16 residues.

Many counts were recorded for this clonotype. This chain joins TRBV11-2 and TRBJ2-1, with a weak D call TRBD2 (6 bases). The CDR3 is made up of 17 amino acids. The V gene's germline CDR1 is SGHAT and CDR2 FQNNGV. Trimming stripped 5 bases from V and 4 bases from J, with 21 bases between. The CDR3: CASSRLGAVGRYNEQFF. DNA for the CDR3: TGTGCCAGCAGCCGACTGGGCGCAGTCGGGAGATACAATGAGCAGTTCTTC.

This clonotype was counted at least ten times. The rearrangement links TRBV3-1 to TRBJ2-3; 7 bases map to TRBD2. V trimming: 3 bases; J trimming: 5 bases; junction bases outside the gene matches: 14. The CDR3 is 17 residues long. Germline V gene data show CDR1 as LGHDT and CDR2 as YNNKEL (reference sequence). The CDR3 reads CASSHSPQRGRGDTQYF. The CDR3 DNA follows: TGTGCCAGCAGCCATTCACCACAGCGGGGCCGAGGAGATACGCAGTATTTT.